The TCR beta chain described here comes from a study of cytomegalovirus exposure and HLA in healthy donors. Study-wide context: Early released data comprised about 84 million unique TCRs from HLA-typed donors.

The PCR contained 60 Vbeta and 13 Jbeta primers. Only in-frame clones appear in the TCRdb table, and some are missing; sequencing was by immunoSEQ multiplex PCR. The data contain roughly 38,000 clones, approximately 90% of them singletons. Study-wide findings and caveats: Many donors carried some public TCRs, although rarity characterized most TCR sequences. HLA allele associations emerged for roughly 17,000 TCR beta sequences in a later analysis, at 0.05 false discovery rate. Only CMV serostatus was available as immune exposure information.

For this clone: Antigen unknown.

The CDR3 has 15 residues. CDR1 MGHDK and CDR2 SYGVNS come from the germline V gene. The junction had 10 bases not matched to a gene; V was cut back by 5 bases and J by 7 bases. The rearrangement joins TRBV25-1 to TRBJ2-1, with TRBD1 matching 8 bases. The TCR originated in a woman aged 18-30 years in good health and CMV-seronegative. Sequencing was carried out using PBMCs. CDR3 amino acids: CASSLPGTGGNEQFF. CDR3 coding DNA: TGTGCCAGCAGTTTACCCGGGACAGGTGGAAATGAGCAGTTCTTC.